This TCR beta chain came from a study of T cells in localized non-small cell lung cancer. This CDR3 comprises 16 residues. V trimming: 4 bases; J trimming: 5 bases; junction bases outside the gene matches: 6. Germline V gives CDR1 SGHNT, CDR2 YYREEE (reference sequence). Measured with immunoSEQ multiplex PCR; TCRdb has only the in-frame clones, and not every one. The sample lists 100,000 to 150,000 clones; roughly nine tenths were seen once. The source of this sequence is a female donor over 55 with stage I lung adenocarcinoma. Sequencing was performed on peripheral blood, taken before any cancer treatment. The chain is built from TRBV5-4 and TRBJ2-3; 14 bases line up with TRBD2. CDR3 protein: CASSVPGLAGVDTQYF. CDR3 DNA: TGTGCCAGCAGCGTCCCGGGACTAGCGGGAGTAGATACGCAGTATTTT.